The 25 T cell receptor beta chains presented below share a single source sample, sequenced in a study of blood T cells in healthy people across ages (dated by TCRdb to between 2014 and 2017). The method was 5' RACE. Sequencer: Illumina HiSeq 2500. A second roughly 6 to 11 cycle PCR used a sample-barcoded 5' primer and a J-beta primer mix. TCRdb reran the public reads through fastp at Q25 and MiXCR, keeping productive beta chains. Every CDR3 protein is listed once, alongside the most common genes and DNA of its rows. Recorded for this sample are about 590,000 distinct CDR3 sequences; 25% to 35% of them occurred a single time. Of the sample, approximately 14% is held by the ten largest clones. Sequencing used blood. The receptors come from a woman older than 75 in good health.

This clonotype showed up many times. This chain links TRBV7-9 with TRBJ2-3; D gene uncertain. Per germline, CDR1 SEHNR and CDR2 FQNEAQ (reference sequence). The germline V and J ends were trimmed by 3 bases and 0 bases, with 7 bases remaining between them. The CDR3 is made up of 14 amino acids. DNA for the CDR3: TGTGCCAGCAGCTTTGCGGCTAGCACAGATACGCAGTATTTT. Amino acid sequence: CASSFAASTDTQYF.

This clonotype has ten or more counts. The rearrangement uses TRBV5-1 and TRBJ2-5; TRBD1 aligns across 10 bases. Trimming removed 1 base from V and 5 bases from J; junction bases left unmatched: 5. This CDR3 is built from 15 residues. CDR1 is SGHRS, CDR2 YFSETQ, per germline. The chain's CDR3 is CASSLRQGALETQYF. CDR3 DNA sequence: TGCGCCAGCAGCTTGAGACAGGGGGCTTTGGAGACCCAGTACTTC. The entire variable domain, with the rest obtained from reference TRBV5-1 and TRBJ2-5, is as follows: KAGVTQTPRYLIKTRGQQVTLSCSPISGHRSVSWYQQTPGQGLQFLFEYFSETQRNKGNFPGRFSGRQFSNSRSEMNVSTLELGDSALYLCASSLRQGALETQYFGPGTRLLVL.

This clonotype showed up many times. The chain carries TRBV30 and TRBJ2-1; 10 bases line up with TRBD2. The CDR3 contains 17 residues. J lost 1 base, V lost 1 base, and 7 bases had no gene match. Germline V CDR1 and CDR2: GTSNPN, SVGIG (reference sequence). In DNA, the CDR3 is TGTGCCTGGAGTGGAGCGGGGGGGCAAAAGTCCTACAATGAGCAGTTCTTC. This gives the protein CAWSGAGGQKSYNEQFF.

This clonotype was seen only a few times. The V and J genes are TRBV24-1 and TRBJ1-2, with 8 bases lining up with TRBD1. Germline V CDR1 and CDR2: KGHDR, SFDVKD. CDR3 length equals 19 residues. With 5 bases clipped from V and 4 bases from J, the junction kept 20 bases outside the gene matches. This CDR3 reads CATSGKQGEQAPISYGYTF. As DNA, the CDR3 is TGTGCCACCAGTGGTAAACAGGGGGAACAGGCTCCGATAAGCTATGGCTACACCTTC.

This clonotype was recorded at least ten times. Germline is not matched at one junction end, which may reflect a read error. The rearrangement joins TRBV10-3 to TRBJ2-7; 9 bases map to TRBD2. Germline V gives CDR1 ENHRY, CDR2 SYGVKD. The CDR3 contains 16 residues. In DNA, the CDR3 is TGTGCCATCAGGGAGTTTGTAGCGGGGGCCTCCGTGGAGCAGTACTTC. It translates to CAIREFVAGASVEQYF.

DNA for the CDR3: TGTGCCAGCAGTTTTTCCGTCCTAGCGGCCTACGAGCAGTACTTC. It specifies CASSFSVLAAYEQYF. The chain has TRBV12-3 or TRBV12-4 and TRBJ2-7; 7 bases map to TRBD2. This CDR3 has 15 residues. Losses at the gene ends were 3 bases for V and 2 bases for J; bases not matched to a gene: 7.

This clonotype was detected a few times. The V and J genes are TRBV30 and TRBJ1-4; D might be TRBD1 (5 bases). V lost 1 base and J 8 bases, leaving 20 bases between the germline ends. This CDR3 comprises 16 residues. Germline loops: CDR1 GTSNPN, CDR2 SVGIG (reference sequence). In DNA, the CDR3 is TGTGCCTGGAGTGAGCCCATCTGGGGCCGAGTGGAAAAACTGTTTTTT. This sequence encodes CAWSEPIWGRVEKLFF.

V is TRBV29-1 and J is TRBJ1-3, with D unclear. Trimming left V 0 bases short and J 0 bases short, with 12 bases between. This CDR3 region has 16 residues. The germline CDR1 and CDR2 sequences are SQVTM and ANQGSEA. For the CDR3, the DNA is TGCAGCGTTGAAGATGCTTACCCGTCCTCTGGAAACACCATATATTTT. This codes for CSVEDAYPSSGNTIYF.

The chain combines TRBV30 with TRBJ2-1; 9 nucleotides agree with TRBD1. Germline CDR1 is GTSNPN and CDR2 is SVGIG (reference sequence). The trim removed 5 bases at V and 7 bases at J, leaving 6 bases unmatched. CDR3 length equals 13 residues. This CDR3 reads CAWAGTGRNEQFF. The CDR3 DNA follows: TGTGCCTGGGCCGGGACAGGGCGGAATGAGCAGTTCTTC.

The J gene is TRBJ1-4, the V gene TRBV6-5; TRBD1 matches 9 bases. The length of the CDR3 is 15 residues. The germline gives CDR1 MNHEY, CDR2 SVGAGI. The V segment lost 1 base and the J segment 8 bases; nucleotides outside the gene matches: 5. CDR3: CASSYFGTGSEKLFF. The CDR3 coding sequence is TGTGCCAGCAGTTACTTTGGGACAGGGAGCGAAAAACTGTTTTTT.

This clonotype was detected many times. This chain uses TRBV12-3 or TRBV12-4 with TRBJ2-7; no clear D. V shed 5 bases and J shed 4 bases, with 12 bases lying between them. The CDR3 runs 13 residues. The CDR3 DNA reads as TGTGCCAGCAGTATAGGACGTAGGTACGAGCAGTACTTC. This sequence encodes CASSIGRRYEQYF.

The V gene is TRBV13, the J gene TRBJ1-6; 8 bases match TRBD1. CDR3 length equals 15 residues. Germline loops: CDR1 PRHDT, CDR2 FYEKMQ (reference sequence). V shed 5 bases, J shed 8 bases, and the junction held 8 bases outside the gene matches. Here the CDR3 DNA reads TGTGCCAGCAGCCCAATCGGGACAGGTTATTCACCCCTCCACTTT. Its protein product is CASSPIGTGYSPLHF.

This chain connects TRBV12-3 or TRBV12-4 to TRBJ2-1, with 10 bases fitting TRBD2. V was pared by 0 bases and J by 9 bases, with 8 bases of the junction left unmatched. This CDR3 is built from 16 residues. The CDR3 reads CASSLAAAGGDSEQFF. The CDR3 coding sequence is TGTGCCAGCAGTTTAGCCGCAGCGGGGGGGGATAGTGAGCAGTTCTTC.

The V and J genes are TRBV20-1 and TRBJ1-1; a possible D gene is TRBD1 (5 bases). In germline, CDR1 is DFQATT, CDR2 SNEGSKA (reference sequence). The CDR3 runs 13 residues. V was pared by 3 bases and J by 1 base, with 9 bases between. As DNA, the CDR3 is TGCAGTGCTAGTCGGACAAGGAACACTGAAGCTTTCTTT. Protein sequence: CSASRTRNTEAFF.

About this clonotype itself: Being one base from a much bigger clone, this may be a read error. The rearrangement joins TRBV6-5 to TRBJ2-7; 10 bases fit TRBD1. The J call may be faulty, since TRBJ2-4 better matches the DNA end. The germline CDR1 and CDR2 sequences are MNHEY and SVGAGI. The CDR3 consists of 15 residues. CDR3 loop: CVSSYGGTGADIQYF. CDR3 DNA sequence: TGTGTCAGCAGCTACGGCGGGACAGGGGCAGACATTCAGTACTTC.

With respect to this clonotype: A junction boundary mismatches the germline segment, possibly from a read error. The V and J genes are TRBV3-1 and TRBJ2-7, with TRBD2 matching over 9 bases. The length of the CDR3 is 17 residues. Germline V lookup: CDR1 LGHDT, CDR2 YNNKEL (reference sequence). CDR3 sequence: CASSQETRRGGSYEQDF. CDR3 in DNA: TGTGCCAGCAGCCAAGAAACCCGGCGGGGGGGGTCCTACGAGCAGGACTTC.

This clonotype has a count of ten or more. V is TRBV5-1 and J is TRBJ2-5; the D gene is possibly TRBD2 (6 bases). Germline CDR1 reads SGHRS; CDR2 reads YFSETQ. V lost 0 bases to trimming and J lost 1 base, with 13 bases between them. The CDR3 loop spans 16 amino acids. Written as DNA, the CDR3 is TGCGCCAGCAGCTTGGTAGTGGACTACCCCCAAGAGACCCAGTACTTC. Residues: CASSLVVDYPQETQYF.

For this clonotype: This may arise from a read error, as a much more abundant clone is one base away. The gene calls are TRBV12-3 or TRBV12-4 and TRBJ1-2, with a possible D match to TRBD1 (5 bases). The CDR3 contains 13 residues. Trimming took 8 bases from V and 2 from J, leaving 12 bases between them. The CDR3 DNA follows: TGTGCCAGCTGGGGGGGGTTGAACTATGGCTACACCTTC. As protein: CASWGGLNYGYTF.

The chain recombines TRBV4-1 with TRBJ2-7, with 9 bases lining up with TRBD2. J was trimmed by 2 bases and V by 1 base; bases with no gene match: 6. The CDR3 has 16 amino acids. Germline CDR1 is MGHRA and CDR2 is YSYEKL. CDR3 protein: CASSQGFSGRAYEQYF. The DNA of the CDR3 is TGCGCCAGCAGCCAAGGGTTTAGCGGGAGAGCCTACGAGCAGTACTTC.

The CDR3 spells CASSPMWGANEQFF. The CDR3 bases are TGTGCCAGCAGCCCGATGTGGGGGGCCAATGAGCAGTTCTTC. The J gene is TRBJ2-1, the V gene TRBV7-9; the D gene could be TRBD1 or TRBD2 (6 bases each). The CDR3 is made up of 14 amino acids. V was pared by 5 bases and J by 6 bases, with 14 bases between. Looked up from germline, CDR1 is SEHNR and CDR2 is FQNEAQ (reference sequence).

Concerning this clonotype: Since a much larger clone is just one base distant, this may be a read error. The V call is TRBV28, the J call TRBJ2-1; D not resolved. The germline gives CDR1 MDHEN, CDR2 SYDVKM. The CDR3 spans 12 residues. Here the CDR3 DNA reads TGTGTAACGGCAGACACCTACAATGAGCAGTTCTTC. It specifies CVTADTYNEQFF.

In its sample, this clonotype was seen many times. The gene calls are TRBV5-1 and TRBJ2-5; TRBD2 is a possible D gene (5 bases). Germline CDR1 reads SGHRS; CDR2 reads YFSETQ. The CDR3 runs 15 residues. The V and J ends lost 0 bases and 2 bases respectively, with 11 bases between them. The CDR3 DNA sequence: TGCGCCAGCAGCTTGGGCGGAGGCTTTCAAGAGACCCAGTACTTC. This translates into CASSLGGGFQETQYF.

CDR3 nucleotides: TGTGCCAGCAGCTTAGGAGTGGCGGGGAGAGGCAATGAGCAGTTCTTC. This sequence encodes CASSLGVAGRGNEQFF. The chain joins TRBV7-2 to TRBJ2-1; D possibly corresponds to TRBD2 (6 bases). Trimming cost V 1 base and J 6 bases, with 16 bases left between them. The CDR3 sequence is 16 residues long. Germline CDR1 is SGHTA and CDR2 is FQGNSA.

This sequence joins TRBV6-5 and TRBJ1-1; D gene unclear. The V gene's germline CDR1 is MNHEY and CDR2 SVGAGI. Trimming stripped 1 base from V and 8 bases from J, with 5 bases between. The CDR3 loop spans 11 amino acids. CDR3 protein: CASSYLREAFF. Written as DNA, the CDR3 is TGTGCCAGCAGTTACTTAAGGGAAGCTTTCTTT.

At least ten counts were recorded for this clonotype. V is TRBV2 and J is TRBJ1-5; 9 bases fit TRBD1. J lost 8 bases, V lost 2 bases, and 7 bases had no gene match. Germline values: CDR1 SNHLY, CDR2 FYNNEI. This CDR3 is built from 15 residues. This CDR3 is CASSELTGGDKPQHF. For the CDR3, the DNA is TGTGCCAGCAGTGAATTGACAGGGGGTGATAAGCCCCAGCATTTT.